The next 19 T cell receptor beta chains were all read from a single sample in a study of early T cells in non-severe SARS-CoV-2 infection. TCRdb re-derived calls from the 5' RACE reads in MiXCR, one entry per CDR3 protein. The table has 55,000 to 70,000 distinct CDR3 sequences, about 4.9% seen once. The input for sequencing was whole blood, taken at baseline. The source of these receptors is an adult who was a healthcare worker with PCR-confirmed SARS-CoV-2 infection or an uninfected control (not recorded which). The donor label of this sample is uncertain.

This clonotype was seen many times. The V and J genes are TRBV7-9 and TRBJ2-3, with D possibly being TRBD1 or TRBD2 (5 bases each). V was clipped by 5 bases and J by 1 base, with 10 bases between them. The germline V gene has CDR1 SEHNR and CDR2 FQNEAQ (reference sequence). This CDR3 spans 14 amino acids. The CDR3 loop is CASSIGTGTDTQYF. The CDR3 DNA sequence: TGTGCCAGCAGCATTGGGACGGGCACAGATACGCAGTATTTT. The complete variable domain, with remaining parts taken from reference TRBV7-9 and TRBJ2-3, reads DTGVSQNPRHKITKRGQNVTFRCDPISEHNRLYWYRQTLGQGPEFLTYFQNEAQLEKSRLLSDRFSAERPKGSFSTLEIQRTEQGDSAMYLCASSIGTGTDTQYFGPGTRLTVL.

Ten or more counts support this clonotype. The gene calls are TRBV20-1 and TRBJ1-1, with unresolved D. CDR1 and CDR2 (germline): DFQATT, SNEGSKA (reference sequence). The CDR3 loop spans 12 amino acids. Trimming removed 4 bases at V and 3 bases at J, with 9 bases between. CDR3 in amino acids: CSAKWSDTEAFF. In DNA, the CDR3 is TGCAGTGCTAAGTGGAGTGACACTGAAGCTTTCTTT.

The chain carries TRBV28 and TRBJ1-1; unclear D gene. The length of the CDR3 is 13 residues. V dropped 6 bases and J dropped 3 bases, with 11 bases sitting between them. The germline CDR1 and CDR2 sequences are MDHEN and SYDVKM. CDR3 loop: CASSLISHTEAFF. The CDR3, as DNA: TGTGCCAGCAGCCTCATCTCTCACACTGAAGCTTTCTTT. Variable domain in full (rest from reference TRBV28 and TRBJ1-1): DVKVTQSSRYLVKRTGEKVFLECVQDMDHENMFWYRQDPGLGLRLIYFSYDVKMKEKGDIPEGYSVSREKKERFSLILESASTNQTSMYLCASSLISHTEAFFGQGTRLTVV.

This clonotype came up a few times. This chain links TRBV4-2 with TRBJ2-7, with 7 positions matching TRBD2. The CDR3 consists of 12 residues. The germline gives CDR1 LGHNA, CDR2 YNFKEQ. With V trimmed by 1 base and J by 6 bases, 0 bases remained unmatched. CDR3 region: CASSQGGGEQYF. CDR3 sequence (DNA): TGTGCCAGCAGCCAAGGGGGGGGCGAGCAGTACTTC.

J is TRBJ2-1 and V is TRBV10-3, with D possibly matching TRBD2 (6 bases). The CDR3 covers 15 residues. Trimming took off 4 bases at V and 5 bases at J, with 15 bases between the two ends. The V gene's germline CDR1 is ENHRY and CDR2 SYGVKD. CDR3 residues: CAISGTGTQNNEQFF. Here the CDR3 DNA reads TGTGCCATCAGTGGGACCGGGACTCAAAACAATGAGCAGTTCTTC.

This clonotype occurred many times. CDR3 nucleotide sequence: TGCAGCGTTGAAGCAGACTCCTACGAGCAGTACTTC. Translating gives CSVEADSYEQYF. This sequence joins TRBV29-1 and TRBJ2-7; D unclear. Germline assignment: CDR1 SQVTM and CDR2 ANQGSEA. CDR3 length: 12 residues. V was pared by 1 base and J by 0 bases, with 4 bases between.

A few counts support this clonotype. The chain uses TRBV14 and TRBJ1-1, with 11 bases that match TRBD1. This CDR3 contains 21 residues. J was trimmed by 0 bases and V by 4 bases; bases with no gene match: 19. Per germline, CDR1 SGHDN and CDR2 FVKESK. CDR3 DNA: TGTGCCAGCAGCCCCCTGGACAGGGGGCCGAAAACTACCTTTATGAACACTGAAGCTTTCTTT. Its protein product is CASSPLDRGPKTTFMNTEAFF.

The chain couples TRBV10-3 to TRBJ2-3; tentative D call: TRBD1 (5 bases). Trimming cost V 7 bases and J 4 bases, with 12 bases left between them. Germline loops: CDR1 ENHRY, CDR2 SYGVKD. The CDR3 extends over 13 amino acids. CDR3 protein: CAINGAPADTQYF. The CDR3 coding sequence is TGTGCCATCAATGGGGCCCCTGCAGATACGCAGTATTTT.

The chain joins TRBV12-3 or TRBV12-4 to TRBJ1-1; D gene unclear. The CDR3 contains 13 residues. The ends were cut back, 6 bases at V and 1 base at J, with 9 bases in the middle. CDR3 protein: CASSLRQNTEAFF. CDR3 nucleotide sequence: TGTGCCAGCAGCCTACGGCAGAACACTGAAGCTTTCTTT.

The table lists this clonotype with many counts. The J gene is TRBJ1-5, the V gene TRBV5-8; 7 nucleotides align to TRBD1. This CDR3 spans 14 amino acids. The germline V gene encodes CDR1 SGHTS and CDR2 YDEGEE. Unmatched junction bases numbered 9, after V lost 7 bases and J lost 5 bases. CDR3 sequence reads: CASAGWDSYQPQHF. CDR3 DNA: TGTGCCAGCGCGGGATGGGACAGCTATCAGCCCCAGCATTTT.

This clonotype has at least ten counts. CDR3 sequence: CASSPEGNRDREERMSGYTF. CDR3 DNA sequence: TGTGCCAGCAGCCCAGAGGGTAACCGGGACAGGGAGGAACGTATGAGTGGCTACACCTTC. The chain combines TRBV7-9 with TRBJ1-2, with 9 bases aligning to TRBD1. The V and J ends lost 5 bases and 7 bases, in that order; junction bases with no gene match: 26. The germline gives CDR1 SEHNR, CDR2 FQNEAQ (reference sequence). The CDR3 has 20 residues.

In this sample, this clonotype turned up many times. This chain uses TRBV18 with TRBJ1-2, with 9 bases lining up with TRBD1. V shed 3 bases, J shed 8 bases, and the junction held 7 bases outside the gene matches. CDR3 length equals 14 residues. Germline-derived CDR1 and CDR2 are KGHSH and LQKENI. The CDR3 nucleotides read TGTGCCAGCTCACCCGGACAGGGGCAGGGAGGCTACACCTTC. It translates to CASSPGQGQGGYTF.

This clonotype was picked up many times. This chain uses TRBV6-5 with TRBJ2-7, with 9 bases lining up with TRBD1. This CDR3 is 15 amino acids long. The junction had 3 bases not matched to a gene; V was cut back by 0 bases and J by 3 bases. CDR1 and CDR2 from the germline V gene are MNHEY and SVGAGI. Written as DNA, the CDR3 is TGTGCCAGCAGTTACTCGGGGACAGGGAGCTACGAGCAGTACTTC. It yields the protein CASSYSGTGSYEQYF.

Here the CDR3 reads CASSYSRQSNQPQHF. CDR3 coding DNA: TGTGCCAGCAGTTACAGTCGACAGTCGAATCAGCCCCAGCATTTT. The genes are TRBV6-5 and TRBJ1-5, with D perhaps TRBD1 (5 bases). V was trimmed by 2 bases and J by 4 bases, leaving 12 bases between them. This CDR3 is built from 15 residues. Germline CDR1 is MNHEY and CDR2 is SVGAGI.

This clonotype was recorded a few times. The chain combines TRBV20-1 with TRBJ2-5, with a possible D match to TRBD1 (6 bases). CDR1 and CDR2 (germline): DFQATT, SNEGSKA (reference sequence). Trimming cost V 1 base and J 4 bases, with 10 bases left between them. The CDR3 contains 13 residues. The CDR3 coding sequence is TGCAGTGCTAGAGGACAGGTTTCAGAGACCCAGTACTTC. It is translated as CSARGQVSETQYF.

Only a few counts were recorded for this clonotype. The genes are TRBV6-6 and TRBJ2-3; D gene uncertain. Germline lookup yields CDR1 MNHNY and CDR2 SVGAGI (reference sequence). The CDR3 extends over 15 amino acids. V shed 0 bases and J shed 0 bases, with 7 bases lying between them. Written as DNA, the CDR3 is TGTGCCAGCAGTTACTCCGGCCCGAGCACAGATACGCAGTATTTT. Its protein product is CASSYSGPSTDTQYF.

This clonotype occurred many times. The CDR3 sequence is CASSEALYNEQFF. In nucleotides, the CDR3 is TGTGCCAGCAGTGAAGCGCTCTACAATGAGCAGTTCTTC. This chain joins TRBV2 and TRBJ2-1; D not resolved. The V gene lost 0 bases and the J gene lost 3 bases, with 3 bases spanning the gap. The germline gives CDR1 SNHLY, CDR2 FYNNEI. The CDR3 is made up of 13 amino acids. Variable domain in full (rest from reference TRBV2 and TRBJ2-1): EPEVTQTPSHQVTQMGQEVILRCVPISNHLYFYWYRQILGQKVEFLVSFYNNEISEKSEIFDDQFSVERPDGSNFTLKIRSTKLEDSAMYFCASSEALYNEQFFGPGTRLTVL.

This clonotype was counted between two and nine times. V is TRBV6-2 or TRBV6-3 and J is TRBJ2-5; TRBD1 is a possible D gene (6 bases). Germline CDR1 MNHEY, CDR2 SVGEGT. Trimming shortened V by 6 bases and J by 3 bases, and 14 bases separated the two germline ends. The CDR3 runs to 14 residues. CDR3 loop: CASSPTDRKETQYF. CDR3 bases: TGTGCCAGCAGCCCTACTGACAGGAAAGAGACCCAGTACTTC.

This clonotype ranks as medium-sized (0.01 to 0.1%). The chain uses TRBV6-6 and TRBJ1-4; D not resolved. V was clipped by 5 bases and J by 8 bases, with 15 bases between them. CDR3 length: 14 amino acids. Per the germline V gene, CDR1 is MNHNY and CDR2 is SVGAGI (reference sequence). The CDR3 spells CASSPNLEGEKLFF. CDR3 in DNA: TGTGCCAGCAGTCCCAACTTGGAAGGGGAAAAACTGTTTTTT.